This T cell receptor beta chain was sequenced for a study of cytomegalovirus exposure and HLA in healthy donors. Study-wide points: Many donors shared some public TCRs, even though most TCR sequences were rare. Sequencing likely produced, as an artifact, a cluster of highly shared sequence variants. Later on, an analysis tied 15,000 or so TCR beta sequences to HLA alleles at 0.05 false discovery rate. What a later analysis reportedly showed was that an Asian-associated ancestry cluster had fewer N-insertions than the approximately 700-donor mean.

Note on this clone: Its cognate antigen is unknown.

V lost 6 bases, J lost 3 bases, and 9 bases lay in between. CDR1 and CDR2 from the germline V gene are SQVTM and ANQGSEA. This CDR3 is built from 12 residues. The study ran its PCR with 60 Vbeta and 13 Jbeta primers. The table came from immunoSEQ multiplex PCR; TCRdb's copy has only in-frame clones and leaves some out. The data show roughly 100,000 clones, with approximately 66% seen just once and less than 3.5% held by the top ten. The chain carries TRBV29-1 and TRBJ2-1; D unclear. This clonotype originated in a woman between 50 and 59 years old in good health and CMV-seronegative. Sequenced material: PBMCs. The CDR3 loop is CSVESNYNEQFF. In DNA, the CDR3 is TGCAGCGTAGAATCCAACTACAATGAGCAGTTCTTC.